One and the same sample provided the 26 T cell receptor beta chains below, sequenced in a study of cytomegalovirus exposure and HLA in healthy donors. PCR involved 60 Vbeta and 13 Jbeta primers. The method was immunoSEQ multiplex PCR; TCRdb's version includes in-frame clones alone and lacks a portion of them. The repertoire table contains about 200,000 clones. The material sequenced was PBMCs. These TCRs come from a girl aged 2 to 10 in good health and CMV-seropositive.

This chain uses TRBV27 with TRBJ2-2; D unclear. V was trimmed by 5 bases and J by 8 bases, leaving 9 bases between them. The CDR3 is made up of 12 amino acids. The germline V gene has CDR1 MNHEY and CDR2 SMNVEV (reference sequence). CDR3 in DNA: TGTGCCAGCAGTCCAGTCTTGGGGGAGCTGTTTTTT. This encodes CASSPVLGELFF.

The chain recombines TRBV25-1 with TRBJ1-2; D is unclear. V lost 10 bases, J lost 0 bases, and 15 bases lay in between. Germline CDR1 MGHDK, CDR2 SYGVNS. This CDR3 region has 14 residues. The DNA of the CDR3 is TGTGCCACCGCACCAGGTGATTCTAACTATGGCTACACCTTC. Translation: CATAPGDSNYGYTF.

J is TRBJ1-1 and V is TRBV5-1, with a possible D match to TRBD1 (6 bases). Germline values: CDR1 SGHRS, CDR2 YFSETQ. V was cut by 4 bases and J by 10 bases, with 17 bases left in between. This CDR3 is 13 amino acids long. The chain's CDR3 is CASSPQDSGRAFF. The CDR3 DNA reads as TGCGCCAGCAGCCCCCAGGACAGCGGTAGAGCTTTCTTT.

This chain links TRBV30 with TRBJ2-5, with D maybe TRBD1 (6 bases). The better agreement between TRBJ2-7 and the DNA end casts doubt on the J call. CDR1 and CDR2 from the germline V gene are GTSNPN and SVGIG (reference sequence). The CDR3 is made up of 11 amino acids. CDR3 loop: CAWETGYEQYF. CDR3 bases: TGTGCCTGGGAGACAGGTTACGAGCAGTACTTC.

The chain couples TRBV30 to TRBJ2-5; maybe TRBD2 (5 bases). V was shortened by 0 bases and J by 4 bases, with 15 bases between the two germline ends. The germline gives CDR1 GTSNPN, CDR2 SVGIG (reference sequence). There are 15 residues in the CDR3. CDR3 in amino acids: CAWSVWTGKLETQYF. The CDR3 DNA is TGTGCCTGGAGTGTATGGACCGGGAAGCTAGAGACCCAGTACTTC.

The V gene is TRBV28, the J gene TRBJ1-3, with D possibly being TRBD1 (6 bases). V shed 2 bases and J shed 3 bases, with 14 bases lying between them. Germline values: CDR1 MDHEN, CDR2 SYDVKM. This CDR3 is built from 16 residues. The CDR3, as DNA: TGTGCCAGCAGTTTAAGCGGGGGCACACTTGGAAACACCATATATTTT. Protein product: CASSLSGGTLGNTIYF.

This chain uses TRBV10-3 with TRBJ2-1; TRBD2 aligns across 13 bases. Germline V gene sequence: CDR1 ENHRY, CDR2 SYGVKD. V gave up 9 bases and J gave up 8 bases; unmatched junction bases: 16. The CDR3 has 17 residues. The CDR3: CAIGLAGEPPWKDEQFF. CDR3 DNA sequence: TGTGCCATTGGACTAGCGGGAGAGCCCCCTTGGAAGGATGAGCAGTTCTTC.

The chain couples TRBV6-1 to TRBJ2-5; TRBD1 might be the D (5 bases). CDR3 length: 15 amino acids. Trimming took 1 base from V and 4 from J, leaving 13 bases between them. CDR1 and CDR2 (germline): MNHNS, SASEGT. The CDR3 reads CASSEDPGISETQYF. The DNA for the CDR3 is TGTGCCAGCAGTGAAGACCCAGGGATATCAGAGACCCAGTACTTC.

The chain carries TRBV2 and TRBJ2-7; TRBD1 aligns across 7 bases. Germline V gives CDR1 SNHLY, CDR2 FYNNEI. V trimming: 4 bases; J trimming: 2 bases; junction bases outside the gene matches: 5. The CDR3 sequence is 14 residues long. The CDR3 DNA reads TGTGCCAGCAGTGGCCCAGGGACAGCCTACGAGCAGTACTTC. Its protein is CASSGPGTAYEQYF.

V gene TRBV6-5 combines with J gene TRBJ1-2; 11 bases line up with TRBD1. Germline CDR1 is MNHEY and CDR2 is SVGAGI. This CDR3 is built from 15 residues. Trimming took 6 bases from V and 4 from J; bases not matched to a gene: 7. The CDR3 DNA reads TGTGCCAGCAGGAATCCGGGACAGGGGGGCTATGGCTACACCTTC. Its translation: CASRNPGQGGYGYTF.

This sequence joins TRBV10-2 and TRBJ2-6; D is unresolved. The CDR3 extends over 13 amino acids. Trimming stripped 2 bases from V and 13 bases from J, with 12 bases between. The V gene's germline CDR1 is WSHSY and CDR2 SAAADI. The CDR3 spells CASSEARIGVLTF. The CDR3 DNA reads TGCGCCAGCAGTGAGGCCAGGATTGGGGTCCTGACTTTC.

Notes on this clone: The junction departs from the called germline gene at one end, perhaps through a read error. The rearrangement uses TRBV20-1 and TRBJ2-2, with a tentative D call TRBD2 (5 bases). CDR3 size: 11 residues. Germline-derived CDR1 and CDR2 are DFQATT and SNEGSKA (reference sequence). CDR3 DNA sequence: TGCAGTGCTAGTTGGGGAGTCACAGCTGTTTTT. It specifies CSASWGVTAVF.

The chain uses TRBV6-1 and TRBJ2-5; 9 positions match TRBD2. Per germline, CDR1 MNHNS and CDR2 SASEGT. V trimming: 3 bases; J trimming: 1 base; junction bases outside the gene matches: 6. The CDR3 consists of 16 residues. The CDR3, as DNA: TGTGCCAGCAGTGACCAAGCGGGGGGCCTCCAAGAGACCCAGTACTTC. Translated, it gives CASSDQAGGLQETQYF.

V is TRBV19 and J is TRBJ1-1; the D gene is possibly TRBD1 (5 bases). Germline V lookup: CDR1 LNHDA, CDR2 SQIVND (reference sequence). The CDR3 spans 16 residues. Trimming stripped 7 bases from V and 5 bases from J, with 23 bases between. Here the CDR3 reads CASIARQGKVETEAFF. Here the CDR3 DNA reads TGTGCCAGTATCGCCCGGCAGGGAAAGGTAGAGACTGAAGCTTTCTTT. The full variable domain, rest sourced from reference TRBV19 and TRBJ1-1, is DGGITQSPKYLFRKEGQNVTLSCEQNLNHDAMYWYRQDPGQGLRLIYYSQIVNDFQKGDIAEGYSVSREKKESFPLTVTSAQKNPTAFYLCASIARQGKVETEAFFGQGTRLTVV.

The chain employs TRBV18 and TRBJ1-2, with D uncertain. CDR3 length: 15 residues. Per germline, CDR1 KGHSH and CDR2 LQKENI. V lost 3 bases, J lost 5 bases, and 16 bases lay in between. This CDR3 reads CASSPMVSNDYGYTF. The CDR3 DNA reads as TGTGCCAGCTCACCGATGGTTAGTAACGATTATGGCTACACCTTC.

The V and J genes are TRBV5-1 and TRBJ1-1; no definite D call. The V gene's germline CDR1 is SGHRS and CDR2 YFSETQ. The CDR3 runs 14 residues. Trimming took off 4 bases at V and 3 bases at J, with 13 bases between the two ends. DNA of the CDR3: TGCGCCAGCAGCCAGTTCACCCGGGACACTGAAGCTTTCTTT. Translating gives CASSQFTRDTEAFF.

The rearrangement uses TRBV7-2 and TRBJ2-7; 7 bases line up with TRBD2. The CDR3 spans 13 residues. V shed 1 base, J shed 4 bases, and the junction held 1 base outside the gene matches. The V gene's germline CDR1 is SGHTA and CDR2 FQGNSA. The CDR3 DNA is TGTGCCAGCAGCTTAGGAGCGGGGTACGAGCAGTACTTC. Encoded protein: CASSLGAGYEQYF. Full variable domain (outside the CDR3, taken from reference TRBV7-2 and TRBJ2-7): GAGVSQSPSNKVTEKGKDVELRCDPISGHTALYWYRQSLGQGLEFLIYFQGNSAPDKSGLPSDRFSAERTGGSVSTLTIQRTQQEDSAVYLCASSLGAGYEQYFGPGTRLTVT.

The chain recombines TRBV7-2 with TRBJ1-4; 9 bases line up with TRBD1. The CDR3 contains 19 residues. V shed 5 bases and J 8 bases; nucleotides not matched to a gene: 21. Looked up from germline, CDR1 is SGHTA and CDR2 is FQGNSA. This CDR3 reads CASSPSASGGRTGEEKLFF. The CDR3 DNA sequence: TGTGCCAGCAGCCCCTCTGCGTCAGGGGGGAGGACAGGGGAAGAAAAACTGTTTTTT.

This rearrangement joins TRBV19 to TRBJ2-3, with D uncertain. Trimming cost V 10 bases and J 1 base, with 3 bases left between them. Germline V gene lookup returns CDR1 LNHDA and CDR2 SQIVND (reference sequence). CDR3 size: 10 residues. CDR3 loop: CATGTDTQYF. DNA of the CDR3: TGTGCCACGGGCACAGATACGCAGTATTTT. The whole variable domain, remainder taken from reference TRBV19 and TRBJ2-3, is DGGITQSPKYLFRKEGQNVTLSCEQNLNHDAMYWYRQDPGQGLRLIYYSQIVNDFQKGDIAEGYSVSREKKESFPLTVTSAQKNPTAFYLCATGTDTQYFGPGTRLTVL.

V is TRBV2 and J is TRBJ2-5; D is undetermined. The DNA matches TRBJ2-7 better at its end, which makes the J call doubtful. Per the germline V gene, CDR1 is SNHLY and CDR2 is FYNNEI. The CDR3 spans 13 residues. CDR3 protein: CASSHSWSYEQYF. The CDR3 DNA is TGTGCCAGCAGCCACTCGTGGTCCTACGAGCAGTACTTC.

This chain uses TRBV7-9 with TRBJ2-1; 15 bases are shared with TRBD2. With V trimmed by 3 bases and J by 8 bases, 2 bases remained unmatched. The CDR3 extends over 15 amino acids. Per the germline V gene, CDR1 is SEHNR and CDR2 is FQNEAQ (reference sequence). CDR3 sequence: CASSLRTSGRDEQFF. The DNA for the CDR3 is TGTGCCAGCAGCTTGAGGACTAGCGGGAGGGATGAGCAGTTCTTC.

The V call is TRBV28, the J call TRBJ2-7, with D perhaps matching TRBD2 (5 bases). This CDR3 is built from 15 residues. Trimming left V 2 bases short and J 3 bases short, with 14 bases between. The germline CDR1 and CDR2 sequences are MDHEN and SYDVKM. The CDR3 sequence: CASSLADRGGYEQYF. CDR3 in DNA: TGTGCCAGCAGTTTAGCGGATCGCGGAGGCTACGAGCAGTACTTC. Looking up the rest from reference TRBV28 and TRBJ2-7 gives the full variable domain: DVKVTQSSRYLVKRTGEKVFLECVQDMDHENMFWYRQDPGLGLRLIYFSYDVKMKEKGDIPEGYSVSREKKERFSLILESASTNQTSMYLCASSLADRGGYEQYFGPGTRLTVT.

The rearrangement links TRBV18 to TRBJ2-7; TRBD2 aligns across 7 bases. Germline CDR1 reads KGHSH; CDR2 reads LQKENI. Trimming removed 4 bases from V and 5 bases from J; junction bases left unmatched: 14. The CDR3 sequence is 16 residues long. CDR3 sequence reads: CASSRERGTFINEQYF. The DNA for the CDR3 is TGTGCCAGCTCACGGGAGCGGGGAACCTTTATAAACGAGCAGTACTTC. The entire variable domain, with the rest obtained from reference TRBV18 and TRBJ2-7, is as follows: NAGVMQNPRHLVRRRGQEARLRCSPMKGHSHVYWYRQLPEEGLKFMVYLQKENIIDESGMPKERFSAEFPKEGPSILRIQQVVRGDSAAYFCASSRERGTFINEQYFGPGTRLTVT.

The V call is TRBV9, the J call TRBJ2-2, with D maybe TRBD2 (6 bases). Trimming pared 0 bases from V and 5 bases from J, leaving 14 bases between. CDR1 and CDR2 from the germline V gene are SGDLS and YYNGEE. The CDR3 extends over 16 amino acids. CDR3 bases: TGTGCCAGCAGCGTAGGGGTCGGGAGTCTAACCGGGGAGCTGTTTTTT. Its translation: CASSVGVGSLTGELFF.

This chain joins TRBV27 and TRBJ2-3; possible D gene TRBD2, 5 bases. The CDR3 is 14 residues long. The V end was cut by 4 bases, the J end by 2 bases, with 10 bases between. CDR1 and CDR2 (germline): MNHEY, SMNVEV (reference sequence). Here the CDR3 reads CASSSRAITDTQYF. The CDR3 DNA is TGTGCCAGCAGTTCGCGGGCTATCACAGATACGCAGTATTTT.

This chain uses TRBV7-6 with TRBJ2-7, with 9 bases aligning to TRBD2. CDR3 size: 16 residues. CDR1 is SGHVS and CDR2 is FNYEAQ in the germline V gene. Trimming removed 2 bases from V and 0 bases from J; junction bases left unmatched: 5. The CDR3 reads CASSLNSREGSYEQYF. DNA for the CDR3: TGTGCCAGCAGCTTAAACTCGCGGGAGGGCTCCTACGAGCAGTACTTC.